This T cell receptor (beta chain) was profiled in a study of beta chain features in type 1 diabetes. General study results and limits: Researchers cautioned that cDNA sequencing could over-represent cells with high TCR expression.

CD4+ naive, central memory, regulatory and stem cell-like memory subsets were isolated by sorting on CD45RO/CCR7/CD25/CD127/CD95/CD27. CDR1 SGHVS and CDR2 FNYEAQ come from the germline V gene. The CDR3 runs 13 residues. V gave up 5 bases and J gave up 4 bases; unmatched junction bases: 4. Expressed TCRB transcripts were sequenced because the entire RNA isolate underwent reverse transcription. Some clones are missing from TCRdb's copy, which holds only in-frame ones; the method was immunoSEQ multiplex PCR. Of about 290,000 clones in the sample, 7.5% to 9.5% were seen once. In the case of this clone: The antigen is unknown.

The sample consisted of central memory CD4+ T cells from blood. This chain links TRBV7-6 with TRBJ2-5, with 7 nucleotides matching TRBD2. The source of this sequence is a woman between 18 and 29 years old in good health. In nucleotides, the CDR3 is TGTGCCAGCAGCCCCGGACTAGGAGAGACCCAGTACTTC. Translating gives CASSPGLGETQYF.